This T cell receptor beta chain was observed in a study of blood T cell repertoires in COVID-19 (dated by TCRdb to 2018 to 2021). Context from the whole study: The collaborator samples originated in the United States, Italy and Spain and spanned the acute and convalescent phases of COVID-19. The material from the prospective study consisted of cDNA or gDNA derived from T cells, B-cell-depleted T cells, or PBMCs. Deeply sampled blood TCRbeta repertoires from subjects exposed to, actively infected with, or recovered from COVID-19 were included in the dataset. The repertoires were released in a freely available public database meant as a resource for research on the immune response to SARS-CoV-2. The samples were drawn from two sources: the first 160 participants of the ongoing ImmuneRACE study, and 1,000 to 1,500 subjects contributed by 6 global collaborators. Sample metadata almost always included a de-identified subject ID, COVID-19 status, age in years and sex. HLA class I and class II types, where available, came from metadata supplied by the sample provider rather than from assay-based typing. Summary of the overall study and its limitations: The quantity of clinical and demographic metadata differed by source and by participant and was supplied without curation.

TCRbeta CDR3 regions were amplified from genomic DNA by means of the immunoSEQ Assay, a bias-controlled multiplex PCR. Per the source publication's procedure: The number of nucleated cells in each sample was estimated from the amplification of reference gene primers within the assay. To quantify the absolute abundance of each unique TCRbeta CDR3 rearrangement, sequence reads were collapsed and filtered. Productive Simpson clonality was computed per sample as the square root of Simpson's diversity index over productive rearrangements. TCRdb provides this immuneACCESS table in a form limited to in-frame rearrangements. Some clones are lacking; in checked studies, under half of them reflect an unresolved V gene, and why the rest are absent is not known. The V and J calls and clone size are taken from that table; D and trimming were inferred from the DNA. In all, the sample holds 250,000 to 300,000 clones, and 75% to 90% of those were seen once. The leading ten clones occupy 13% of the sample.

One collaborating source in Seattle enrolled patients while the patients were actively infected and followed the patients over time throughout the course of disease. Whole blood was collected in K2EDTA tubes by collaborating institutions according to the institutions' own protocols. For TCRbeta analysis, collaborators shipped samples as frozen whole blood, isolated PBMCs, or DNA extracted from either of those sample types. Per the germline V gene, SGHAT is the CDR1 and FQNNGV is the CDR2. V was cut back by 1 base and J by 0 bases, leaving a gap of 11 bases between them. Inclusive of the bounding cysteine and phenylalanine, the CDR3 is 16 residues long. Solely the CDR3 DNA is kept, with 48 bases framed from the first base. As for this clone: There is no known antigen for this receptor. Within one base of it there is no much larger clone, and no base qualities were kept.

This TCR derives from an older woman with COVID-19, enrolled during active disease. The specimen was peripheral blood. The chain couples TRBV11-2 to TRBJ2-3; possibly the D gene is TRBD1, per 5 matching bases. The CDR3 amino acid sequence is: CASSLGQGASTDTQYF. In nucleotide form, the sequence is TGTGCCAGCAGCTTAGGCCAAGGGGCCAGCACAGATACGCAGTATTTT.